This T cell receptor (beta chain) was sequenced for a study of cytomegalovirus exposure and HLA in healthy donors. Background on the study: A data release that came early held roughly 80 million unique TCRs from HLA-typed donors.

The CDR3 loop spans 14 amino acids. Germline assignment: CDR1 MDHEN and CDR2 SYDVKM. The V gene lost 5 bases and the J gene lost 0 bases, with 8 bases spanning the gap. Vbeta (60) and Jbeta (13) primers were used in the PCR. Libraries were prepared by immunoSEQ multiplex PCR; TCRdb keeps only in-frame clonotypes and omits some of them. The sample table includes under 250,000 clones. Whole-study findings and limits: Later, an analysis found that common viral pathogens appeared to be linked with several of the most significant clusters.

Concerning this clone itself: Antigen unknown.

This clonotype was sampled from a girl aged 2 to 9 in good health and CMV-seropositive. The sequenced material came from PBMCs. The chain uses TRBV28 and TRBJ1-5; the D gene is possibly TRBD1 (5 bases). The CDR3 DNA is TGTGCCAGCAGTCGACAGTTTAGCAATCAGCCCCAGCATTTT. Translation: CASSRQFSNQPQHF.